This T cell receptor (beta chain) came from a study of chemoradiotherapy in HPV16-positive cancers. The data were produced by immunoSEQ multiplex PCR, yet TCRdb's version contains in-frame clones alone and is incomplete. The repertoire includes 7,000 or so clones, 60% to 80% of them detected once, and roughly 18% sits in the top ten. The specimen was taken from a patient who underwent chemoradiotherapy. This TCR came from a human donor with HPV-associated anogenital cancer.

The CDR3 here is CASSWGPGTEAFF. The CDR3 region has the DNA TGTGCCAGCAGCTGGGGACCGGGCACTGAAGCTTTCTTT. The rearrangement links TRBV11-2 to TRBJ1-1; D may be TRBD1 (5 bases). The CDR3 has 13 amino acids. CDR1 and CDR2 (germline): SGHAT, FQNNGV. Trimming took 4 bases from V and 4 from J, leaving 10 bases between them. Full variable domain (missing parts from reference TRBV11-2 and TRBJ1-1): EAGVAQSPRYKIIEKRQSVAFWCNPISGHATLYWYQQILGQGPKLLIQFQNNGVVDDSQLPKDRFSAERLKGVDSTLKIQPAKLEDSAVYLCASSWGPGTEAFFGQGTRLTVV.